This TCR beta chain was found in a study of T-cell memory formation after mild COVID-19. Study context: The TCR clusters were mostly specific to one donor. Study observations and caveats: Prior to infection, memory already included some responding clones, suggesting cross-reactive memory joined. Mainly CM and EM harbored the contracting CD4+ clones; mainly EMRA harbored the CD8+ ones.

CDR1 and CDR2 (germline): SGHTA, FQGTGA. Trimming at V came to 2 bases and at J to 6 bases, leaving 9 bases not matched to a gene. CDR3 length: 17 amino acids. Concerning this clonotype itself: Its cognate antigen is unknown.

5'RACE primed at constant segments yielded TCR alpha and TCR beta cDNA libraries bearing sample barcodes and UMIs. TCRdb reprocessed the 5' RACE reads via MiXCR and lists one record per CDR3 protein. Of 500,000 to 550,000 distinct CDR3 sequences listed, around 21% were seen once; the top ten hold approximately 13%. This receptor was obtained from an adult woman who had mild COVID-19 (a few samples of this study predate the infection). Cell type and time point are not known. Sample: PBMCs or a T cell subset sorted from them (not recorded which). This sequence joins TRBV7-3 and TRBJ2-1, with 11 nucleotides matching TRBD2. CDR3 nucleotide sequence: TGTGCCAGCAGCTTAGCCTTAGCGGGGGGGCCTATCAATGAGCAGTTCTTC. Protein: CASSLALAGGPINEQFF.